The text below deals with one T cell receptor (beta chain). No cognate antigen has been identified for it. Base qualities are not at hand, and no much larger clone is one base apart. The immunoSEQ Assay, a bias-controlled multiplex PCR, was used to amplify TCRbeta CDR3 regions from genomic DNA. In the paper's pipeline: Nucleated cell counts per sample were estimated from amplification of reference gene primers within the assay. To quantify the absolute abundance of each unique TCRbeta CDR3 rearrangement, sequence reads were collapsed and filtered. Productive Simpson clonality was computed per sample as the square root of Simpson's diversity index over productive rearrangements. Here the immuneACCESS table is served through TCRdb, limited to in-frame sequences with V and J called. Missing clones are a known gap in these copies; in checked studies unresolved V genes cover under half, and the rest lacks a known reason. V, J and clone size are those of that table, while D and trimming were read from the DNA. This sample has over 200,000 clones in its table, and 65% to 90% of those were observed once. The ten largest clones capture less than 20% of the sample.

This record belongs to a study of blood T cell repertoires in COVID-19 (dated by TCRdb to the early 2020s). Concerning the study at large: The collaborator samples originated in the United States, Italy and Spain and spanned the acute and convalescent phases of COVID-19. The prospective study material was composed of cDNA or gDNA derived from T cells, B-cell-depleted T cells, or PBMCs. Subjects who had been exposed to COVID-19, were actively infected with it, or had recovered from it provided the deeply sampled blood TCRbeta repertoires that made up the dataset. A freely available public database, intended as a resource for researchers studying the immune response to SARS-CoV-2, is where the repertoires were released. The samples were drawn from two sources: the first 160 participants of the ongoing ImmuneRACE study, and 950 to 1,500 subjects contributed by 6 global collaborators. Nearly every sample came with metadata listing a de-identified subject ID, COVID-19 status, age in years and sex. HLA class I and class II types, where available, came from metadata supplied by the sample provider rather than from assay-based typing.

In the prospective study, participants were roughly 18 to 95 years old, resided in about two dozen geographic areas of the United States, and were enrolled through a virtual design. In the prospective study, participants were assigned to cohorts based on the clinical history participants reported in a screening survey and a study questionnaire. Recovered participants in ImmuneRACE Cohort 3 were defined by two consecutive negative NP/OP PCR tests, clearance by a healthcare professional, or resolution of symptoms. In the prospective study, mobile phlebotomists collected whole blood, serum and a nasopharyngeal or oropharyngeal swab from each participant. Prospective study participants could optionally give additional blood draws and questionnaires over an approximately two-month period. Prospective study blood samples were shipped either frozen or at room temperature before DNA extraction. Summary of the overall study and its limitations: The amount of clinical and demographic metadata varied by source and participant and was provided uncurated.

V lost 10 bases and J lost 4 bases; the stretch between them is 19 bases long. According to the germline V gene (reference sequence), CDR1 reads LNHDA and CDR2 reads SQIVND. From the cysteine through the phenylalanine, the CDR3 covers 14 amino acids. The CDR3 DNA has 42 bases and is translated from base 1. The receptor was isolated from a man in his late teens or twenties who had recovered from COVID-19. Sequencing used PBMCs or T cells enriched from blood (not recorded which). This chain is built from TRBV19 and TRBJ1-2, with TRBD1 perhaps the D gene, on 6 matching bases. DNA sequence: TGTGCCACCGAAACAGGGCCTGGCGCCTATGGCTACACCTTC. Translated, it reads CATETGPGAYGYTF.